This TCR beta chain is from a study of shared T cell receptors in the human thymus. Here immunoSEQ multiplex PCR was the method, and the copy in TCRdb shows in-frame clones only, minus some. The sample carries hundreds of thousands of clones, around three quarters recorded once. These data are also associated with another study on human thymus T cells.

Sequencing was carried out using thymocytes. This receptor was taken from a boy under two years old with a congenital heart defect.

CDR3 protein: CSGGTTGYNEQFF. The CDR3 nucleotides read TGCAGCGGGGGGACTACAGGATACAATGAGCAGTTCTTC. The chain employs TRBV29-1 and TRBJ2-1; 7 bases match TRBD2. Germline CDR1 SQVTM, CDR2 ANQGSEA. CDR3 size: 13 residues. Germline trimming cut 7 bases from V and 4 bases from J; bases unmatched to any gene: 7.